A single sample is the source of the 14 T cell receptor beta chains below, sequenced in a study of molecular identifiers for immune sequencing clone quantification. TCRdb reprocessed the PCR reads via MiXCR and lists one record per CDR3 protein. The sample yields about 60,000 distinct CDR3 sequences, approximately 18% seen once. The sample was naive CD8+ T cells from blood, with Jurkat cell RNA spiked in. Subset specified: FACS-sorted CD8+CD4-CCR7+CD45RA+ naive T cells. The origin of the receptors is a human donor in good health. Some libraries in this study had Jurkat cell RNA spiked in.

This clonotype was recorded at least ten times. The rearrangement links TRBV29-1 to TRBJ2-1; TRBD2 matches 8 bases. There are 14 residues in the CDR3. Germline values: CDR1 SQVTM, CDR2 ANQGSEA. Losses at the gene ends were 7 bases for V and 3 bases for J; bases not matched to a gene: 8. Written as DNA, the CDR3 is TGCAGCGCCATTAGCGGGGACAACTACAATGAGCAGTTCTTC. Residues: CSAISGDNYNEQFF.

This clonotype was counted many times. The chain couples TRBV7-8 to TRBJ1-1, with D tentatively TRBD1 (5 bases). The CDR3 loop spans 15 amino acids. Trimming cost V 5 bases and J 1 base, with 14 bases left between them. From germline, CDR1 is SGHVS and CDR2 FQNEAQ. The CDR3, as DNA: TGTGCCAGCAGCCACAGGTTCCTGTCGAACACTGAAGCTTTCTTT. Protein product: CASSHRFLSNTEAFF.

Many counts were recorded for this clonotype. CDR3 sequence reads: CASSFGLAGAQGYEQYF. In DNA form, the CDR3 reads TGTGCCAGCAGCTTTGGACTAGCGGGCGCCCAAGGATACGAGCAGTACTTC. The chain couples TRBV7-8 to TRBJ2-7; 11 bases fit TRBD2. With 3 bases clipped from V and 4 bases from J, the junction kept 11 bases outside the gene matches. The CDR3 consists of 17 residues. The germline CDR1 and CDR2 sequences are SGHVS and FQNEAQ.

Remarks on this clonotype: Being one base from a much bigger clone, this may be a read error. CDR3 protein: CASSLTSGSHEQCF. Here the CDR3 DNA reads TGTGCCAGCAGCCTGACTAGCGGGAGCCACGAGCAGTGCTTC. The genes are TRBV14 and TRBJ2-7; TRBD2 aligns across 12 bases. This CDR3 spans 14 amino acids. Germline loops: CDR1 SGHDN, CDR2 FVKESK.

This clonotype came up once. This could be a read error, since a much larger clone is one nucleotide away. The chain carries TRBV3-1 and TRBJ2-2, with 9 nucleotides matching TRBD2. Germline CDR1 LGHDT, CDR2 YNNKEL (reference sequence). This CDR3 is 17 amino acids long. The chain's CDR3 is CASSQVPSGANTGELSF. The DNA for the CDR3 is TGTGCCAGCAGCCAAGTCCCTAGCGGGGCGAACACCGGGGAGCTGTCTTTT. Supplemented by reference TRBV3-1 and TRBJ2-2, the full variable domain reads DTAVSQTPKYLVTQMGNDKSIKCEQNLGHDTMYWYKQDSKKFLKIMFSYNNKELIINETVPNRFSPKSPDKAHLNLHINSLELGDSAVYFCASSQVPSGANTGELSFGEGSRLTVL.

This clonotype was counted many times. This rearrangement joins TRBV19 to TRBJ2-3, with 10 bases fitting TRBD2. Germline-derived CDR1 and CDR2 are LNHDA and SQIVND (reference sequence). V gave up 3 bases and J gave up 1 base; unmatched junction bases: 10. The CDR3 consists of 18 residues. CDR3 DNA sequence: TGTGCCAGTAGTATCGTTCCCCTAGCGGGAGCTGGCACAGATACGCAGTATTTT. Translating gives CASSIVPLAGAGTDTQYF. Using reference TRBV19 and TRBJ2-3 for the parts outside the CDR3, the full variable domain is DGGITQSPKYLFRKEGQNVTLSCEQNLNHDAMYWYRQDPGQGLRLIYYSQIVNDFQKGDIAEGYSVSREKKESFPLTVTSAQKNPTAFYLCASSIVPLAGAGTDTQYFGPGTRLTVL.

This clonotype has a single count. The CDR3 does not close with the conserved phenylalanine or tryptophan, likely indicating a read error. This chain joins TRBV19 and TRBJ2-3, with D perhaps TRBD2 (6 bases). Germline-derived CDR1 and CDR2 are LNHDA and SQIVND (reference sequence). This CDR3 comprises 15 residues. Trimming cost V 6 bases and J 4 bases, with 17 bases left between them. This chain's CDR3 is CASRKRVGLSDTQYL. The CDR3 DNA is TGTGCCAGTAGGAAGCGGGTGGGCCTCTCAGATACGCAGTATTTA.

This clonotype was observed many times. The rearrangement joins TRBV25-1 to TRBJ1-1; D gene ambiguous. The CDR3 sequence is 15 residues long. Germline V gene data show CDR1 as MGHDK and CDR2 as SYGVNS. Between the trimmed V and J ends, which lost 0 bases and 1 base, there was a span of 9 bases. The CDR3 spells CASSEYREQNTEAFF. CDR3 DNA sequence: TGTGCCAGCAGTGAATATAGGGAACAGAACACTGAAGCTTTCTTT.

In this sample, this clonotype turned up many times. The chain recombines TRBV7-6 with TRBJ2-1, with D unclear. The CDR3 length is 12 residues. Germline CDR1 reads SGHVS; CDR2 reads FNYEAQ. Trimming shortened V by 5 bases and J by 7 bases, and 9 bases separated the two germline ends. The CDR3 DNA is TGTGCCAGCAGCCTTAACTTAAATGAGCAGTTCTTC. Translated, it gives CASSLNLNEQFF.

This clonotype was detected many times. The V call is TRBV4-3, the J call TRBJ2-3; D gene unclear. Germline assignment: CDR1 LGHNA and CDR2 YSLEER. The CDR3 extends over 15 amino acids. V was clipped by 4 bases and J by 1 base, with 12 bases between them. CDR3 bases: TGCGCCAGCAGCCCCTCGTGGTTGGGCACAGATACGCAGTATTTT. It translates to CASSPSWLGTDTQYF.

This clonotype showed up many times. The chain has TRBV21-1 and TRBJ1-1. TRBV21-1 is termed a pseudogene. The CDR3 spans 14 residues. The CDR3 protein is CASSKANQDTEAFF. The CDR3 nucleotides are TGTGCCAGCAGCAAAGCCAATCAGGACACTGAAGCTTTCTTT.

This clonotype was seen many times. The chain couples TRBV28 to TRBJ2-5; 10 nucleotides line up with TRBD2. The CDR3 has 17 residues. Germline CDR1 reads MDHEN; CDR2 reads SYDVKM. J lost 1 base, V lost 6 bases, and 11 bases had no gene match. DNA of the CDR3: TGTGCCAGCAGCGAGACAAGGGGACTAGCGACCCAAGAGACCCAGTACTTC. Translation: CASSETRGLATQETQYF.

This clonotype was detected ten times or more. The chain joins TRBV6-5 to TRBJ2-7, with 8 bases identical to TRBD2. Germline trimming cut 0 bases from V and 3 bases from J; bases unmatched to any gene: 7. The CDR3 has 16 residues. The germline CDR1 and CDR2 sequences are MNHEY and SVGAGI. As DNA, the CDR3 is TGTGCCAGCAGTTACTCAGGAGCGGGAGATGTCTACGAGCAGTACTTC. Its translation is CASSYSGAGDVYEQYF.

Concerning this clonotype itself: A much larger clone lies a single base off, so this may be a read error. The CDR3 carries no conserved terminal phenylalanine or tryptophan, so it likely arises from a read error. The chain is built from TRBV6-1 and TRBJ2-1; 7 nucleotides match TRBD2. Germline CDR1 MNHNS, CDR2 SASEGT. This CDR3 comprises 14 residues. V was pared by 7 bases and J by 4 bases, with 7 bases of the junction left unmatched. The CDR3 here is CASKVGGGYNEQFS. The CDR3 DNA follows: TGTGCCAGCAAAGTGGGGGGAGGGTACAATGAGCAGTTCTCC.